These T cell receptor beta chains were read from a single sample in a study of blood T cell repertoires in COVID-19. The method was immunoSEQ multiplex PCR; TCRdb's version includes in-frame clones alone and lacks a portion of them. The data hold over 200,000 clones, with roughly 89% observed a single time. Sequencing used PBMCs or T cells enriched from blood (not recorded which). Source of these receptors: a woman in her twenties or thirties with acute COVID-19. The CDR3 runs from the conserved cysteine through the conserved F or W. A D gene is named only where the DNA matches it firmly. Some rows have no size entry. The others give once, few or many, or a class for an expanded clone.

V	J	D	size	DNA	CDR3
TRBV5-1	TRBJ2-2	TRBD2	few	TGCGCCAGCAGCTCCCCCCCCGGGGGGGTAAACACCGGGGAGCTGTTTTTT	CASSSPPGGVNTGELFF
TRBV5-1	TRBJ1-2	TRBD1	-	TGCGCCAGCGGACAACAGGACAGGGGGACTAGTGGCTACACCTTC	CASGQQDRGTSGYTF
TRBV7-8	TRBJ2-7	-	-	TGTGCCAGCAGCTTAACCCCAGGAACCTACGAGCAGTACTTC	CASSLTPGTYEQYF
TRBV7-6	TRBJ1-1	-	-	TGTGCCAGCAGCTTCCGGACAGACACTGAAGCTTTCTTT	CASSFRTDTEAFF
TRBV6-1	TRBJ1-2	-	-	TGTGCCAGCAGTGAGGGGACTGGCTATGGCTACACCTTC	CASSEGTGYGYTF
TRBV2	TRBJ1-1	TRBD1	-	TGTGCCAGCAGACTGGACAGGGTTAGCCTCAAAGCTTTCTTT	CASRLDRVSLKAFF
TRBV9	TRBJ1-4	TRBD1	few	TGTGCCAGCAGCGTAGGCCACAGGGGAGGAGAAAAACTGTTTTTT	CASSVGHRGGEKLFF
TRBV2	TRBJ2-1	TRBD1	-	TGTGCCAGCAGTGTCTGGACAGGGGCCTACAATGAGCAGTTCTTC	CASSVWTGAYNEQFF
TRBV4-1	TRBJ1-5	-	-	TGCGCCAGCAGCCAAGATCCCGGACAGTTCAATCAGCCCCAGCATTTT	CASSQDPGQFNQPQHF
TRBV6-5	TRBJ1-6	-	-	TGTGCCAGCAGAAGCGACAGCGTCAATAATTCACCCCTCCACTTT	CASRSDSVNNSPLHF
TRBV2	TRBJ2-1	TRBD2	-	TGTGCCAGCATTCCCCGGGAGGCGGGGCGGAATGAGCAGTTCTTC	CASIPREAGRNEQFF
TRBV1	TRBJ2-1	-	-	TGCACCAGCAGCCAAGCGACTAGCGGGGGGGGCTACAATGAGCAGTTCTTC	CTSSQATSGGGYNEQFF
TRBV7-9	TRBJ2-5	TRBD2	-	TGTGCCAGCAGCTTACTAGCGGGGACACTTGCCTCTCAAGAGACCCAGTACTTC	CASSLLAGTLASQETQYF
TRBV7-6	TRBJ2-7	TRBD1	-	TGTGCCAGCAGCTCCGGGACAGGCTCCTACGAGCAGTACTTC	CASSSGTGSYEQYF
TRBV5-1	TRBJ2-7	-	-	TGCGCCAGCAGCTTGTCCGCGGAAGGTTCGTCGCAGTACTTC	CASSLSAEGSSQYF
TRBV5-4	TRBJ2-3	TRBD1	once	TGTGCCAGCAGCTCAACAGGGGAGATTAGCACAGATACGCAGTATTTT	CASSSTGEISTDTQYF
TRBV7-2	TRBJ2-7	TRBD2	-	TGTGCCAGCAGCTTAGACCCTCTTCGGACTAGCTACTCCTACGAGCAGTACTTC	CASSLDPLRTSYSYEQYF
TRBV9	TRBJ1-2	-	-	TGTGCCAGCAGCGTAGGGGGCGGCTACACCTTC	CASSVGGGYTF
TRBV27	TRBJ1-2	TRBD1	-	TGTGCCAGCACTACCGGGACAGGGTTCTATGGCTACACCTTC	CASTTGTGFYGYTF
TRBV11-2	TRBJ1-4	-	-	TGTGCCAGCAGCTTAGTGGGCGGACCGGGAGAAAAACTGTTTTTT	CASSLVGGPGEKLFF
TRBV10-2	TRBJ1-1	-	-	TGCGCCAGCATATCACCGGACAGAAATGAAGCTTTCTTT	CASISPDRNEAFF
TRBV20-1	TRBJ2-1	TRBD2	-	TGCAGTGCTAGTGCGGGGGGTTTCTACAATGAGCAGTTCTTC	CSASAGGFYNEQFF
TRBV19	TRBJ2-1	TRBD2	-	TGTGCCAGTAGTAATAGCGGGGTCTCCTACAATGAGCAGTTCTTC	CASSNSGVSYNEQFF
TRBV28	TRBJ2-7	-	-	TGTGCCAGCAGTTTGGAGGTTCCCTACGAGCAGTACTTC	CASSLEVPYEQYF
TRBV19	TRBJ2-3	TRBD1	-	TGTGCCAGTAGTATGCGAGGGGGCGTTACAGATACGCAGTATTTT	CASSMRGGVTDTQYF
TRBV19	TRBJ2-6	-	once	TGTGCCAGTAGTATCGGAGGGTTTGGGGCCAACGTCCTGACTTTC	CASSIGGFGANVLTF
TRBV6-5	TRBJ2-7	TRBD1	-	TGTGCCAGCAGATTCTACAGGGGGAGTTTCTACGAGCAGTACTTC	CASRFYRGSFYEQYF
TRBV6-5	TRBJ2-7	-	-	TGTGCCAGCAGCGGGACACTTGGCCCCTACTACGAGCAGTACTTC	CASSGTLGPYYEQYF
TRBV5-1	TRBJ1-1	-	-	TGCGCCAGCAGCCCCCGGGGGGACGCTGAAGCTTTCTTT	CASSPRGDAEAFF
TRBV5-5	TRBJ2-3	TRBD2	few	TGTGCCAGCAGCCGGACTAGCGGGGACACAGATACGCAGTATTTT	CASSRTSGDTDTQYF
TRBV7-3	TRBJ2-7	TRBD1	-	TGTGCCAGCAGCTTAGGGACAGGGTACGAGCAGTACTTC	CASSLGTGYEQYF
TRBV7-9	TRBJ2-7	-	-	TGTGCCAGCAGCTCCCTTAGACAGAGCAACTACGAGCAGTACTTC	CASSSLRQSNYEQYF
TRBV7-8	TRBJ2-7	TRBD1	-	TGTGCCAGCAGTACAGGGGGCTTTATCTACGAGCAGTACTTC	CASSTGGFIYEQYF
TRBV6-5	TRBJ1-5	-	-	TGTGCCAGCAGTTACGGGCCAGAGAATCAGCCCCAGCATTTT	CASSYGPENQPQHF
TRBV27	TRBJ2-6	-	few	TGTGCCAGCAGACTAACAGGCCTCGTTGGATCTGGGGCCAACGTCCTGACTTTC	CASRLTGLVGSGANVLTF
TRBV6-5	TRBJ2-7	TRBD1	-	TGTGCCAGCAGTTACATGACAGGGGTGCCCTACGAGCAGTACTTC	CASSYMTGVPYEQYF
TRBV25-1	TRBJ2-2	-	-	TGTGCCAGCAGTGAATTCCGGACCGGGGAGCTGTTTTTT	CASSEFRTGELFF
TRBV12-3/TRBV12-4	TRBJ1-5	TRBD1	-	TGTGCCAGCAGTGGGACAGGGAATCAGCCCCAGCATTTT	CASSGTGNQPQHF
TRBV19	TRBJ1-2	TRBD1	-	TGTGCCAGTACCAATTTACAGGGGGCGTTGGGCTACACCTTC	CASTNLQGALGYTF
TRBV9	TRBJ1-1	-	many	TGTGCCAGCAGCGTAGACCCGGACATGAACACTGAAGCTTTCTTT	CASSVDPDMNTEAFF
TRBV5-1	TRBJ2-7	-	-	TGCGCCAGCAGCTTGGTAGCGGCTAGCTCCTACGAGCAGTACTTC	CASSLVAASSYEQYF
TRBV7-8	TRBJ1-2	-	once	TGTGCCAGCAGCTTGGCGAACAGGCACTATGGCTACACCTTC	CASSLANRHYGYTF